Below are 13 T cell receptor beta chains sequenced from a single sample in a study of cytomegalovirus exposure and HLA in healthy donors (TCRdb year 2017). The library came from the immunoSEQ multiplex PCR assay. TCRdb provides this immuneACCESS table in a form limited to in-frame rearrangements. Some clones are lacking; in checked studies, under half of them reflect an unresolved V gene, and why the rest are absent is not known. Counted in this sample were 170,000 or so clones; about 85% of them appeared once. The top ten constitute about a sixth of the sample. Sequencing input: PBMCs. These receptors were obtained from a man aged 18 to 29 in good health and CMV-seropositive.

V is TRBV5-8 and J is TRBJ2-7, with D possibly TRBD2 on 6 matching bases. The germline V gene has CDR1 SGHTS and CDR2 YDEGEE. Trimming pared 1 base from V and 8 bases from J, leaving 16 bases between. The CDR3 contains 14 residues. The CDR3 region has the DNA TGTGCCAGCAGCTTGCCTAGCGTCAAATCTAAGCAGTACTTC. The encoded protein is CASSLPSVKSKQYF.

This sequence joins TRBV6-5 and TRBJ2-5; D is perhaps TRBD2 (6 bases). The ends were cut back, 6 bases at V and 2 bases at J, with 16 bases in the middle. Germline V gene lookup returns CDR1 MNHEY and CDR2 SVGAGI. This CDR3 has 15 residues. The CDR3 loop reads CASRPAGTLQETQYF. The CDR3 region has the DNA TGTGCCAGCAGACCAGCCGGGACTCTTCAAGAGACCCAGTACTTC.

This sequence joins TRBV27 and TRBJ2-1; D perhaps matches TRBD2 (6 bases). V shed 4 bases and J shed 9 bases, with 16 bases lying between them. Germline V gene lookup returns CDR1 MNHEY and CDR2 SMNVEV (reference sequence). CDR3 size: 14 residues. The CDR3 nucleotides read TGTGCCAGCAGTTCCGGAGGGCCGGTCGGTGAGCAGTTCTTC. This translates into CASSSGGPVGEQFF.

The DNA of the CDR3 is TGCGCCAGCAGCTTTAGTGGTGGGCTAGCGGGGGTCCAAGAGACCCAGTACTTC. Translated, it gives CASSFSGGLAGVQETQYF. The chain uses TRBV5-1 and TRBJ2-5; 10 bases line up with TRBD2. Germline V gene lookup returns CDR1 SGHRS and CDR2 YFSETQ. J gave up 1 base and V 2 bases, and 11 bases lay outside the gene matches. This CDR3 has 18 amino acids.

This CDR3 is CASSLAQGANNEQFF. In DNA form, the CDR3 reads TGTGCCAGCAGCTTGGCTCAGGGGGCGAACAATGAGCAGTTCTTC. This rearrangement joins TRBV5-4 to TRBJ2-1; 8 bases fit TRBD1. Germline CDR1 is SGHNT and CDR2 is YYREEE (reference sequence). V trimming: 0 bases; J trimming: 5 bases; junction bases outside the gene matches: 4. CDR3 length equals 15 residues.

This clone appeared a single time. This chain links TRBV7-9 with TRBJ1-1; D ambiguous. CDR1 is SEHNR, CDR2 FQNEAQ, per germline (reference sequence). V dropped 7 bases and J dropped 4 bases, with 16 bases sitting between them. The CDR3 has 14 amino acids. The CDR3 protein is CASTFPEDGTEAFF. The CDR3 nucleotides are TGTGCCAGCACCTTCCCCGAGGATGGCACTGAAGCTTTCTTT.

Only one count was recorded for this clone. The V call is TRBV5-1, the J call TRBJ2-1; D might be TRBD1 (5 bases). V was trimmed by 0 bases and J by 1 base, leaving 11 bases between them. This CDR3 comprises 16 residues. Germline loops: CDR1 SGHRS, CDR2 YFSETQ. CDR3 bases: TGCGCCAGCAGCTTGGGCTCAGGGCGTTCCTACAATGAGCAGTTCTTC. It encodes CASSLGSGRSYNEQFF.

The chain's CDR3 is CASSIGSGPGYQPQHF. The CDR3 DNA reads TGTGCCAGTAGTATAGGCTCCGGCCCAGGGTATCAGCCCCAGCATTTT. This chain uses TRBV19 with TRBJ1-5; D might be TRBD1 (5 bases). CDR1 and CDR2 (germline): LNHDA, SQIVND (reference sequence). V lost 1 base to trimming and J lost 5 bases, with 15 bases between them. This CDR3 is 16 amino acids long.

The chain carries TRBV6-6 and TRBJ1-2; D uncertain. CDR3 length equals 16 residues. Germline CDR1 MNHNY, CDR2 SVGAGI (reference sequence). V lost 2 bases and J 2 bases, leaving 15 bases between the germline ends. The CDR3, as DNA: TGTGCCAGCAGTTACCCTTACATTGACGGGAACTATGGCTACACCTTC. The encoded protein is CASSYPYIDGNYGYTF.

Written as DNA, the CDR3 is TGTGCCAGCAGTTCGGGGGGGGCTAGCGGGAGATACGAGCAGTACTTC. Its translation: CASSSGGASGRYEQYF. J is TRBJ2-7 and V is TRBV28, with 10 bases fitting TRBD2. CDR3 length: 16 residues. V shed 4 bases and J 4 bases; nucleotides not matched to a gene: 10. CDR1 and CDR2 (germline): MDHEN, SYDVKM.

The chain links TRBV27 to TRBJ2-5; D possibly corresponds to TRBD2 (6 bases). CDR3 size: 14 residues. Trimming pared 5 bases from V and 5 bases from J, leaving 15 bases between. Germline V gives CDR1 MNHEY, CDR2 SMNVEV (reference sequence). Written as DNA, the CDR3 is TGTGCCAGCAGTACCCGACTAGGATCCGAGACCCAGTACTTC. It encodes CASSTRLGSETQYF.

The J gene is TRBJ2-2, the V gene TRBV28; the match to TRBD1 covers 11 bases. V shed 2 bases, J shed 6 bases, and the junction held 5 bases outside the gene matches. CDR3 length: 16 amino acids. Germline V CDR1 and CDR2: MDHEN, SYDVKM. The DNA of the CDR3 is TGTGCCAGCAGTTTACTGGACAGGGGGCTACCCGGGGAGCTGTTTTTT. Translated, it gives CASSLLDRGLPGELFF.

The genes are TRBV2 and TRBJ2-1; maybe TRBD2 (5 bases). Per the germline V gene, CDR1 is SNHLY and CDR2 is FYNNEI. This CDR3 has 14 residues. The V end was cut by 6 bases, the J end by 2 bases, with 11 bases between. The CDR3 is CASREVGTYNEQFF. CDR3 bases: TGTGCCAGCAGGGAGGTGGGGACCTACAATGAGCAGTTCTTC.